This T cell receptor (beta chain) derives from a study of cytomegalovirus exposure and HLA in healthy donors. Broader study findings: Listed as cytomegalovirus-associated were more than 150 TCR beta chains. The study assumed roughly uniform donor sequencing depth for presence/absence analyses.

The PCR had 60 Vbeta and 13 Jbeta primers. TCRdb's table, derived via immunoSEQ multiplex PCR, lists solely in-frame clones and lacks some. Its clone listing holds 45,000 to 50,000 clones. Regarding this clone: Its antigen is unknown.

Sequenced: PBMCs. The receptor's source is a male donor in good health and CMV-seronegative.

This chain's CDR3 is CASSPTEGTEAFF. Written as DNA, the CDR3 is TGTGCCAGCAGCCCAACGGAGGGGACTGAAGCTTTCTTT. The J gene is TRBJ1-1, the V gene TRBV7-3, with D possibly TRBD1 on 5 matching bases. The germline V gene encodes CDR1 SGHTA and CDR2 FQGTGA. This CDR3 is 13 amino acids long. Trimming removed 5 bases from V and 5 bases from J, with 12 bases in between.